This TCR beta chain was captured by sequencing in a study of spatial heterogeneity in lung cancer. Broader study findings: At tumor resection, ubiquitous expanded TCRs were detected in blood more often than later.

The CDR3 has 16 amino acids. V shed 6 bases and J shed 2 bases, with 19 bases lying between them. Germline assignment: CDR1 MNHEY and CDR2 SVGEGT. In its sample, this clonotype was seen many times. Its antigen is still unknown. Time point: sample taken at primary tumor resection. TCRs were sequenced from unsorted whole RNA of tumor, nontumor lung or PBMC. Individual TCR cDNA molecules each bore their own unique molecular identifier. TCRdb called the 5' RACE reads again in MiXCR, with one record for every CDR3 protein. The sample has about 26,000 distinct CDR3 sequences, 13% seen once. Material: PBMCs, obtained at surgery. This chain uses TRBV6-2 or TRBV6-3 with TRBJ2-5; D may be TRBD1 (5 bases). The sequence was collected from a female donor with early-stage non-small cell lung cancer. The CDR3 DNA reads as TGTGCCAGCAGGCCAGGTCCACAGGCCTTACAAGAGACCCAGTACTTC. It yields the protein CASRPGPQALQETQYF.